Presented here are 11 T cell receptor beta chains from one specimen sequenced in a study of CD4 T cells in relation to SARS-CoV-2 and coronaviruses. Assay: immunoSEQ multiplex PCR; the TCRdb copy retains only in-frame clones and omits some. This sample has about 36,000 clones; 77% occur once, and the top ten carry 20%. Their specific antigens are unknown. The sequencing input was memory CD4+ T cells from PBMCs, cultured in vitro. These receptors originate from an adult with COVID-19.

V usage is TRBV5-1 and J usage is TRBJ2-5; 15 bases line up with TRBD2. Germline CDR1 SGHRS, CDR2 YFSETQ. The CDR3 sequence is 15 residues long. Trimming at V came to 4 bases and at J to 5 bases, leaving 3 bases not matched to a gene. The DNA of the CDR3 is TGCGCCAGCAGCCCGGGGACTAGCGGGAGGGAGACCCAGTACTTC. Encoded protein: CASSPGTSGRETQYF. Complete variable domain (other parts from reference TRBV5-1 and TRBJ2-5): KAGVTQTPRYLIKTRGQQVTLSCSPISGHRSVSWYQQTPGQGLQFLFEYFSETQRNKGNFPGRFSGRQFSNSRSEMNVSTLELGDSALYLCASSPGTSGRETQYFGPGTRLLVL.

This clone appeared once. The rearrangement links TRBV27 to TRBJ2-2; 10 nucleotides agree with TRBD1. Germline V CDR1 and CDR2: MNHEY, SMNVEV (reference sequence). This CDR3 is 15 amino acids long. J lost 4 bases, V lost 6 bases, and 5 bases had no gene match. The CDR3 loop is CASRMTGGPTGELFF. For the CDR3, the DNA is TGTGCCAGCAGGATGACAGGGGGCCCCACCGGGGAGCTGTTTTTT.

In this sample, this clone is medium-sized (0.01 to 0.1%). The gene calls are TRBV25-1 and TRBJ2-2; TRBD1 might be the D (6 bases). CDR3 length: 15 amino acids. Trimming took 2 bases from V and 3 from J, leaving 10 bases between them. The V gene's germline CDR1 is MGHDK and CDR2 SYGVNS. This CDR3 is CASSEQGLHTGELFF. The CDR3 bases are TGTGCCAGCAGTGAACAGGGGCTACACACCGGGGAGCTGTTTTTT. Complete variable domain (other parts from reference TRBV25-1 and TRBJ2-2): EADIYQTPRYLVIGTGKKITLECSQTMGHDKMYWYQQDPGMELHLIHYSYGVNSTEKGDLSSESTVSRIRTEHFPLTLESARPSHTSQYLCASSEQGLHTGELFFGEGSRLTVL.

CDR3 nucleotide sequence: TGTGCCAGCAGCTCGCAGGGGGGAATTGGCAACGAGCAGTACTTC. Translating gives CASSSQGGIGNEQYF. This chain joins TRBV7-9 and TRBJ2-7; TRBD1 is a possible D gene (7 bases). Germline CDR1 and CDR2: SEHNR and FQNEAQ (reference sequence). The CDR3 extends over 15 amino acids. The V gene lost 4 bases and the J gene lost 5 bases, with 18 bases spanning the gap.

The chain links TRBV5-4 to TRBJ2-3, with TRBD2 identical over 11 bases. Germline V gives CDR1 SGHNT, CDR2 YYREEE (reference sequence). The CDR3 length is 17 residues. V shed 0 bases, J shed 3 bases, and the junction held 6 bases outside the gene matches. The CDR3 nucleotides read TGTGCCAGCAGCTTGGTAGCGGGAGGGCCCAGGACAGATACGCAGTATTTT. As protein: CASSLVAGGPRTDTQYF.

The chain is built from TRBV6-5 and TRBJ2-1; 10 bases match TRBD2. Germline V CDR1 and CDR2: MNHEY, SVGAGI. The CDR3 is 15 amino acids. V gave up 10 bases and J gave up 4 bases; unmatched junction bases: 10. The CDR3 loop reads CATRVAGGLYNEQFF. CDR3 coding DNA: TGTGCCACCCGAGTAGCGGGAGGTTTATACAATGAGCAGTTCTTC.

This sequence joins TRBV6-5 and TRBJ2-7; D not resolved. The CDR3 extends over 12 amino acids. V dropped 0 bases and J dropped 4 bases, with 4 bases sitting between them. Germline V gene lookup returns CDR1 MNHEY and CDR2 SVGAGI. CDR3: CASSYSRYEQYF. DNA of the CDR3: TGTGCCAGCAGTTACTCGAGATACGAGCAGTACTTC.

CDR3 protein: CASGDSRYEQYF. CDR3 nucleotide sequence: TGTGCCAGCGGGGACAGTAGGTACGAGCAGTACTTC. The rearrangement uses TRBV27 and TRBJ2-7, with 7 nucleotides matching TRBD1. V shed 8 bases and J 4 bases; nucleotides not matched to a gene: 5. Germline V gives CDR1 MNHEY, CDR2 SMNVEV (reference sequence). The CDR3 covers 12 residues.

The chain is built from TRBV2 and TRBJ2-1, with 10 bases aligning to TRBD2. V trimming: 10 bases; J trimming: 0 bases; junction bases outside the gene matches: 18. The CDR3 sequence is 19 residues long. In germline, CDR1 is SNHLY, CDR2 FYNNEI. The CDR3 DNA reads TGTGCCACCCAAGACTATGGACTAGCGGAAAAGAGCTCCTACAATGAGCAGTTCTTC. It encodes CATQDYGLAEKSSYNEQFF.

The chain combines TRBV28 with TRBJ2-1; 9 nucleotides line up with TRBD1. Per germline, CDR1 MDHEN and CDR2 SYDVKM. The CDR3 has 18 amino acids. With 4 bases clipped from V and 10 bases from J, the junction kept 20 bases outside the gene matches. The CDR3 DNA follows: TGTGCCAGCAGTTCCGGGACAGGGCGTCGGTGGGCTAGTTTGGAGCAGTTCTTC. It encodes CASSSGTGRRWASLEQFF.

The genes are TRBV30 and TRBJ2-2, with D possibly matching TRBD1 (6 bases). Germline loops: CDR1 GTSNPN, CDR2 SVGIG (reference sequence). Deletions cut 3 bases from V and 6 bases from J, with 14 bases between. This CDR3 is built from 14 residues. In nucleotides, the CDR3 is TGTGCCTGGAGCGCTATCTCAGGGGCCGGGGAGCTGTTTTTT. Protein sequence: CAWSAISGAGELFF.